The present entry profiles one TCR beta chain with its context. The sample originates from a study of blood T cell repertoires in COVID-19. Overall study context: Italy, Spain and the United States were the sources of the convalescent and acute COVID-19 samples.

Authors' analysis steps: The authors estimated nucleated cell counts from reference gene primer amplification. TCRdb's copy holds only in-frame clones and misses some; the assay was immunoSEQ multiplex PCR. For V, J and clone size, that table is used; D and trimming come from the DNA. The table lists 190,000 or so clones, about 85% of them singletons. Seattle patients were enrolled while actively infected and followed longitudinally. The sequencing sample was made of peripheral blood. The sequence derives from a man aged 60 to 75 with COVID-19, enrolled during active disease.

The CDR3, as DNA: TGCGCCAGCAGACAGGGACAGGAGGGACTATACAATGAGCAGTTCTTC. Translated: CASRQGQEGLYNEQFF. The chain carries TRBV4-1 and TRBJ2-1; TRBD1 might be the D (8 bases). The CDR3 runs 16 residues. Trimming removed 6 bases at V and 4 bases at J, with 19 bases between. Germline V lookup: CDR1 MGHRA, CDR2 YSYEKL.